The T cell receptor beta chain described here comes from a study of blood T cell repertoires in COVID-19. The wider study: Samples taken during acute and convalescent COVID-19 were collected in the United States, Italy and Spain.

CDR1 is SGHDT, CDR2 YYEEEE, per germline. V trimming: 6 bases; J trimming: 4 bases; junction bases outside the gene matches: 6. The CDR3 is 14 amino acids. As processed by the authors: Amplification of reference gene primers was used by the study to estimate nucleated cell counts. TCRdb's copy holds only in-frame clones and misses some; the assay was immunoSEQ multiplex PCR. V, J and clone size are those of that table, while D and trimming were read from the DNA. The data contain about 320,000 clones, under 90% of them singletons. Each recovered donor of Cohort 3 presented with two negative PCRs, clearance, or symptom resolution.

Material: PBMCs or T cells enriched from blood (not recorded which). This chain joins TRBV5-6 and TRBJ2-7, with TRBD2 matching 11 bases. This sequence originates from a woman under 30 who had recovered from COVID-19. In DNA form, the CDR3 reads TGTGCCAGCACCTCCGGGACTAGCGGTTACGAGCAGTACTTC. This sequence encodes CASTSGTSGYEQYF.